One and the same sample provided the 30 T cell receptor beta chains below, sequenced in a study of glioma-infiltrating T cells. TCR alpha and beta CDR3 regions were amplified from RNA using iRepertoire nested multiplex PCR. TCRdb re-derived calls from the multiplex PCR reads in MiXCR, one entry per CDR3 protein. This sample has 90,000 or so distinct CDR3 sequences, with roughly 40% found just once. Sample: glioma tissue, nonneoplastic brain tissue, or PBMCs (not recorded which). The receptors derive from a human donor with low-grade glioma or glioblastoma, undergoing nonglioma brain surgery, or in good health (not recorded which).

Comments on this clonotype: Relative to the germline gene, one junction end is altered; a read error may explain this. This chain joins TRBV28 and TRBJ1-2, with D tentatively TRBD1 (5 bases). The CDR3 consists of 14 residues. CDR1 is MDHEN and CDR2 is SYDVKM in the germline V gene. Written as DNA, the CDR3 is TGTGCCAGCAGTTTTGCAGGGACGGGCTATGTCTACACCTTC. It is translated as CASSFAGTGYVYTF.

Concerning this clonotype: Here the CDR3 omits its conserved ending phenylalanine or tryptophan, so a read error is the likely source. This chain links TRBV20-1 with TRBJ1-2, with D hard to call. This CDR3 spans 12 amino acids. V dropped 2 bases and J dropped 6 bases, with 10 bases sitting between them. Germline V gene sequence: CDR1 DFQATT, CDR2 SNEGSKA (reference sequence). The CDR3 here is CSARIPWHGYTV. The DNA for the CDR3 is TGCAGTGCTAGAATCCCATGGCATGGCTACACCGTC.

Comments on this clonotype: A clone one base away is much larger, so this may be a read error. The V gene is TRBV5-1, the J gene TRBJ2-5; 7 nucleotides align to TRBD2. Germline V gene lookup returns CDR1 SGHRS and CDR2 YFSETQ. This CDR3 comprises 14 residues. The CDR3 DNA follows: TGCGCCGGCAGCTTGGTAACTAGCGTGGAGACCCAGTACTTC. Its protein product is CAGSLVTSVETQYF.

This clonotype was recorded many times. The genes are TRBV12-3 or TRBV12-4 and TRBJ2-1, with 10 nucleotides matching TRBD2. V lost 2 bases, J lost 0 bases, and 1 base stayed unmatched. The CDR3 is made up of 16 amino acids. The CDR3, as DNA: TGTGCCAGCAGTTTAAAGCGGGGGGGCTCCTACAATGAGCAGTTCTTC. Encoded protein: CASSLKRGGSYNEQFF.

This clonotype was seen many times. The gene calls are TRBV29-1 and TRBJ1-1; D is uncertain. V was pared by 4 bases and J by 5 bases, with 20 bases between. This CDR3 is 15 amino acids long. Germline CDR1 and CDR2: SQVTM and ANQGSEA. This chain's CDR3 is CSVVPAGLMGTEAFF. As DNA, the CDR3 is TGCAGCGTTGTCCCCGCGGGTTTAATGGGGACTGAAGCTTTCTTT.

In its sample, this clonotype was seen a few times. The genes are TRBV11-1 and TRBJ2-2; weak D call: TRBD2 (6 bases). The CDR3 totals 16 residues. The V gene lost 2 bases and the J gene lost 2 bases, with 12 bases spanning the gap. Looked up from germline, CDR1 is SGHAT and CDR2 is FQDESV (reference sequence). The CDR3 sequence: CASSLLRGANTGELFF. The CDR3, as DNA: TGTGCCAGCAGCTTATTGCGGGGTGCCAACACCGGGGAGCTGTTTTTT.

This clonotype was counted ten times or more. CDR3 sequence: CASSLDGGLNNEQFF. The CDR3 DNA follows: TGTGCCAGCAGCTTAGACGGGGGCCTGAACAATGAGCAGTTCTTC. This chain connects TRBV7-3 to TRBJ2-1, with D perhaps matching TRBD1 or TRBD2 (6 bases each). CDR3 length: 15 residues. Trimming removed 2 bases from V and 5 bases from J, with 13 bases in between. Germline CDR1 SGHTA, CDR2 FQGTGA.

This clonotype has just one count. The chain is built from TRBV27 and TRBJ2-6; no firm D call. Deletions cut 7 bases from V and 4 bases from J, with 8 bases between. The CDR3 totals 13 residues. Germline CDR1 MNHEY, CDR2 SMNVEV (reference sequence). CDR3 coding DNA: TGTGCCAGCAAGAAAGAGGGGGCCAACGTCCTGACTTTC. Translating it yields CASKKEGANVLTF.

At least ten counts were recorded for this clonotype. V usage is TRBV28 and J usage is TRBJ2-7; the D gene could be TRBD1 or TRBD2 (5 bases each). Per the germline V gene, CDR1 is MDHEN and CDR2 is SYDVKM. CDR3 size: 12 residues. Trimming pared 8 bases from V and 7 bases from J, leaving 15 bases between. The CDR3 nucleotides are TGTGCCAGCTCCTCCGGGGCTTGGGAGCAGTACTTC. Its translation: CASSSGAWEQYF. Looking up the rest from reference TRBV28 and TRBJ2-7 gives the full variable domain: DVKVTQSSRYLVKRTGEKVFLECVQDMDHENMFWYRQDPGLGLRLIYFSYDVKMKEKGDIPEGYSVSREKKERFSLILESASTNQTSMYLCASSSGAWEQYFGPGTRLTVT.

Notes on this clonotype: At one end the junction does not follow the germline gene, possibly because of a read error. V and J are TRBV18 and TRBJ2-2; D unresolved. Germline V gene data show CDR1 as KGHSH and CDR2 as LQKENI. CDR3 length: 15 residues. DNA for the CDR3: TGTGCCGGCTCACCACAGTCCACGGGCAGCGGGGAGCTGTTTTTT. Its protein is CAGSPQSTGSGELFF.

This clonotype has ten or more counts. The chain has TRBV20-1 and TRBJ2-1; TRBD2 agrees at 13 bases. The CDR3 runs to 16 residues. Germline CDR1 and CDR2: DFQATT and SNEGSKA (reference sequence). The V gene end was trimmed by 4 bases and the J gene end by 3 bases; junction bases not matched to a gene: 6. CDR3 DNA: TGCAGTGCTAACCCGGGGACTAGCGGGATCTACAATGAGCAGTTCTTC. Amino acid sequence: CSANPGTSGIYNEQFF.

This clonotype was found many times. This chain connects TRBV6-2 or TRBV6-3 to TRBJ2-3; 8 bases are shared with TRBD2. Trimming cost V 6 bases and J 2 bases; bases outside gene matches: 7. Per germline, CDR1 MNHEY and CDR2 SVGEGT. This CDR3 contains 15 residues. CDR3 sequence reads: CASSPGTRVTDTQYF. CDR3 in DNA: TGTGCCAGCAGCCCCGGGACTAGAGTCACAGATACGCAGTATTTT.

This clonotype was counted at least ten times. This chain joins TRBV19 and TRBJ2-1, with D unclear. The CDR3 runs to 15 residues. Germline CDR1 LNHDA, CDR2 SQIVND (reference sequence). Trimming left V 0 bases short and J 4 bases short, with 10 bases between. This CDR3 is CASSIEETPYNEQFF. CDR3 bases: TGTGCCAGTAGTATAGAGGAGACACCTTACAATGAGCAGTTCTTC.

The CDR3 loop is CASTGTAGKMTGELFF. The CDR3, as DNA: TGCGCCAGCACGGGGACCGCAGGGAAGATGACCGGGGAGCTGTTTTTT. The chain uses TRBV5-1 and TRBJ2-2; the D call may be TRBD1 or TRBD2 (5 bases each). The CDR3 sequence is 16 residues long. The V end was cut by 6 bases, the J end by 5 bases, with 20 bases between. Germline V gives CDR1 SGHRS, CDR2 YFSETQ. Using reference TRBV5-1 and TRBJ2-2 for the parts outside the CDR3, the full variable domain is KAGVTQTPRYLIKTRGQQVTLSCSPISGHRSVSWYQQTPGQGLQFLFEYFSETQRNKGNFPGRFSGRQFSNSRSEMNVSTLELGDSALYLCASTGTAGKMTGELFFGEGSRLTVL.

This clonotype was seen at least ten times. The chain employs TRBV18 and TRBJ1-1; tentative D call: TRBD1 (5 bases). With 6 bases removed from V and 5 bases from J, the gap between germline ends came to 22 bases. The V gene's germline CDR1 is KGHSH and CDR2 LQKENI. There are 16 residues in the CDR3. For the CDR3, the DNA is TGTGCCAGCTCCCGTAACGGTGGGGATGCAGGGACTGAAGCTTTCTTT. Encoded protein: CASSRNGGDAGTEAFF. Looking up the rest from reference TRBV18 and TRBJ1-1 gives the full variable domain: NAGVMQNPRHLVRRRGQEARLRCSPMKGHSHVYWYRQLPEEGLKFMVYLQKENIIDESGMPKERFSAEFPKEGPSILRIQQVVRGDSAAYFCASSRNGGDAGTEAFFGQGTRLTVV.

For this clonotype: The junction departs from the called germline gene at one end, perhaps through a read error. This chain joins TRBV19 and TRBJ2-4; a possible D gene is TRBD1 (6 bases). Germline-derived CDR1 and CDR2 are LNHDA and SQIVND (reference sequence). The CDR3 is 16 residues long. This CDR3 is CASSVDTTQGRNIQYF. In DNA form, the CDR3 reads TGTGCCAGTAGTGTAGATACCACCCAGGGGAGAAACATTCAGTACTTC.

This clonotype was seen ten or more times. The chain is built from TRBV6-1 and TRBJ2-5, with D unclear. Trimming took off 5 bases at V and 5 bases at J, with 15 bases between the two ends. Germline CDR1 MNHNS, CDR2 SASEGT. The CDR3 totals 14 residues. CDR3 DNA: TGTGCCAGCAGTTACGGCTTCAACCCGGAGACCCAGTACTTC. This sequence encodes CASSYGFNPETQYF.

This clonotype was detected ten times or more. The V gene is TRBV27, the J gene TRBJ2-3, with a possible D match to TRBD1 (6 bases). Per germline, CDR1 MNHEY and CDR2 SMNVEV (reference sequence). V lost 8 bases and J 6 bases, leaving 27 bases between the germline ends. This CDR3 comprises 17 residues. The CDR3 DNA is TGTGCCAGCTCACGAGCGAAGACAGGCTCTCTGTGGGATACGCAGTATTTT. It is translated as CASSRAKTGSLWDTQYF.

This clonotype has a count of ten or more. The rearrangement joins TRBV28 to TRBJ1-3, with 8 bases that match TRBD1. V trimming: 2 bases; J trimming: 4 bases; junction bases outside the gene matches: 4. Looked up from germline, CDR1 is MDHEN and CDR2 is SYDVKM. This CDR3 has 15 residues. The CDR3 sequence: CASSLQGAGGNTIYF. For the CDR3, the DNA is TGTGCCAGCAGTTTACAGGGGGCAGGAGGAAACACCATATATTTT.

On this clonotype itself: With a much larger clone just one base away, this may be a read error. The chain is built from TRBV6-2 or TRBV6-3 and TRBJ2-2; no clear D gene. The CDR3 contains 12 residues. V was shortened by 9 bases and J by 6 bases, with 11 bases between the two germline ends. Germline V gene sequence: CDR1 MNHEY, CDR2 SVGEGT. The CDR3: CARTRAAGELFF. CDR3 coding DNA: TGTGCCAGAACTCGGGCAGCCGGGGAGCTGTTTTTT.

The sample holds many counts of this clonotype. This sequence joins TRBV2 and TRBJ1-6; the D is unclear. The CDR3 runs to 13 residues. V lost 2 bases and J lost 8, with 7 bases in between. Germline V gene lookup returns CDR1 SNHLY and CDR2 FYNNEI. CDR3 in DNA: TGTGCCAGCAGTGAATCTCTTGATTCACCCCTCCACTTT. Translation: CASSESLDSPLHF.

This clonotype was seen repeatedly, ten times or more. This chain joins TRBV24-1 and TRBJ1-2, with 8 bases matching TRBD1. The CDR3 is made up of 16 amino acids. The J segment lost 2 bases and the V segment lost 3 bases, leaving 7 bases of the junction unmatched. Germline CDR1 and CDR2: KGHDR and SFDVKD. The CDR3 reads CATSDPGQGGNYGYTF. The CDR3 nucleotides read TGTGCCACCAGTGATCCCGGACAGGGCGGAAACTATGGCTACACCTTC.

For this clonotype: This may be a read error, as it is one base from a much larger clone. The rearrangement uses TRBV7-2 and TRBJ2-5; weak D call: TRBD2 (6 bases). Trimming left V 3 bases short and J 5 bases short, with 16 bases between. Per germline, CDR1 SGHTA and CDR2 FQGNSA. The CDR3 contains 15 residues. This chain's CDR3 is CASSFHVEGRETQYF. The CDR3 DNA follows: TGTGCCAGCAGCTTCCATGTGGAGGGGCGGGAGACCCAGTACTTC.

The sample holds many counts of this clonotype. The CDR3 nucleotides read TGTGCCAGTAGTTCAGGGACTAGCAGGGAGCAGTTCTTC. Translated, it gives CASSSGTSREQFF. The V call is TRBV19, the J call TRBJ2-1; 9 bases map to TRBD2. This CDR3 contains 13 residues. With V trimmed by 5 bases and J by 10 bases, 6 bases remained unmatched. The germline V gene has CDR1 LNHDA and CDR2 SQIVND (reference sequence).

With respect to this clonotype: Possible read error: a much larger clone is one base away. CDR3: CSVDGTWAYNEQFF. Written as DNA, the CDR3 is TGCAGCGTTGATGGGACGTGGGCCTACAATGAGCAGTTCTTC. V and J are TRBV29-1 and TRBJ2-1; D could derive from TRBD1 or TRBD2 (5 bases each). CDR1 SQVTM and CDR2 ANQGSEA come from the germline V gene. The CDR3 extends over 14 amino acids. V gave up 3 bases and J gave up 2 bases, with 11 bases separating them.

This clonotype has ten or more counts. The V and J genes are TRBV27 and TRBJ1-2; 10 bases agree with TRBD1. CDR1 and CDR2 (germline): MNHEY, SMNVEV (reference sequence). There are 17 residues in the CDR3. The J segment lost 1 base and the V segment lost 5 bases, leaving 10 bases of the junction unmatched. The CDR3 sequence is CASSPIPTGGHNYGYTF. The DNA of the CDR3 is TGTGCCAGCAGTCCGATACCGACAGGGGGCCATAACTATGGCTACACCTTC.

The chain has TRBV6-1 and TRBJ1-5; D possibly corresponds to TRBD1 (6 bases). Trimming took off 8 bases at V and 3 bases at J, with 14 bases between the two ends. The CDR3 extends over 14 amino acids. Germline V CDR1 and CDR2: MNHNS, SASEGT. The CDR3 reads CASGGGTNNQPQHF. In DNA, the CDR3 is TGTGCCAGCGGCGGAGGGACAAACAATCAGCCCCAGCATTTT.

Many counts were recorded for this clonotype. The rearrangement links TRBV2 to TRBJ1-5; the match to TRBD1 covers 8 bases. Germline CDR1 SNHLY, CDR2 FYNNEI. The CDR3 runs 15 residues. J was trimmed by 3 bases and V by 3 bases; bases with no gene match: 4. CDR3 nucleotides: TGTGCCAGCAGTGACCAGGGGGCTTACAATCAGCCCCAGCATTTT. Translation: CASSDQGAYNQPQHF.

This clonotype was detected ten times or more. The chain is built from TRBV20-1 and TRBJ2-7, with D unclear. V was clipped by 6 bases and J by 1 base, with 16 bases between them. Germline V lookup: CDR1 DFQATT, CDR2 SNEGSKA (reference sequence). This CDR3 comprises 14 residues. The CDR3 nucleotides are TGCAGTGCAGCCTATTCCCTGATGTCCTACGAGCAGTACTTC. It codes for CSAAYSLMSYEQYF.

At least ten counts were recorded for this clonotype. J is TRBJ2-3 and V is TRBV20-1, with a possible D match to TRBD1 (6 bases). The CDR3 is made up of 15 amino acids. The germline V gene encodes CDR1 DFQATT and CDR2 SNEGSKA (reference sequence). V lost 6 bases to trimming and J lost 6 bases, with 22 bases between them. CDR3 coding DNA: TGCAGTGCCCCAGGGGTCAGGACCTCCGCTGATACGCAGTATTTT. Protein product: CSAPGVRTSADTQYF.